This is a list of T cell receptor beta chains from one sample in a study of a mutant IDH1 vaccine in newly diagnosed glioma. Sequencing was performed with immunoSEQ multiplex PCR; in TCRdb, only in-frame clones are kept and a portion is missing. The table shows about 64,000 clones, with under 85% occurring only once. Their specific antigens are unknown. The starting material was PBMCs, obtained from a glioma patient whose treatment included an IDH1 peptide vaccine. All receptors come from a man aged 45-65 years with glioma. The CDR3 runs from the conserved cysteine through the conserved F or W. The D gene is left open where the match is weak. For some rows the clone size is stated as once, few or many, or as a class when expanded; others skip it.

J gene | clone size | V gene | D gene | CDR3 length | CDR3 protein | CDR3 DNA
TRBJ1-5 | NA | TRBV9 | NA | 13 | CASSVRTDQPQHF | TGTGCCAGCAGCGTCAGGACGGATCAGCCCCAGCATTTT
TRBJ1-1 | few | TRBV30 | TRBD1 | 14 | CAWSPGQWNTEAFF | TGTGCCTGGAGCCCGGGACAGTGGAACACTGAAGCTTTCTTT
TRBJ2-1 | NA | TRBV7-9 | NA | 16 | CASSLQGEGSYNEQFF | TGTGCCAGCAGCTTACAGGGGGAGGGCTCCTACAATGAGCAGTTCTTC
TRBJ2-1 | once | TRBV4-2 | NA | 14 | CASSQDGTEREQFF | TGTGCCAGCAGCCAAGATGGAACAGAAAGGGAGCAGTTCTTC
TRBJ1-1 | NA | TRBV6-6 | TRBD1 | 15 | CASSYSKQGASEAFF | TGTGCCAGCAGTTACTCGAAACAGGGGGCCTCTGAAGCTTTCTTT
TRBJ2-1 | NA | TRBV7-8 | TRBD2 | 18 | CASSRMGLAGGGYNEQFF | TGTGCCAGCAGCCGTATGGGACTAGCGGGGGGCGGGTACAATGAGCAGTTCTTC
TRBJ2-2 | NA | TRBV5-4 | TRBD2 | 15 | CASSTTSARTGELFF | TGTGCCAGCAGCACGACTAGCGCACGCACCGGGGAGCTGTTTTTT
TRBJ2-5 | NA | TRBV10-3 | NA | 13 | CAISEYREETQYF | TGTGCCATCAGTGAGTACAGGGAAGAGACCCAGTACTTC
TRBJ1-2 | NA | TRBV7-6 | NA | 14 | CASSLQGRGDGYTF | TGTGCCAGCAGCTTACAGGGGAGAGGGGATGGCTACACCTTC
TRBJ1-2 | NA | TRBV30 | NA | 13 | CACRDTTNYGYTF | TGTGCCTGCCGGGACACAACTAACTATGGCTACACCTTC
TRBJ2-1 | NA | TRBV2 | NA | 14 | CAGSGTDAYNEQFF | TGTGCCGGATCCGGGACGGACGCCTACAATGAGCAGTTCTTC
TRBJ2-1 | NA | TRBV4-1 | NA | 13 | CASSRDRRAEQFF | TGCGCCAGCAGCCGGGACCGGAGAGCGGAGCAGTTCTTC
TRBJ1-1 | NA | TRBV9 | NA | 14 | CASSRYTGETEAFF | TGTGCCAGCAGCCGTTACACGGGGGAAACTGAAGCTTTCTTT
TRBJ2-1 | NA | TRBV5-1 | NA | 14 | CASSLGGGEIEQFF | TGCGCCAGCAGCTTGGGGGGCGGAGAGATTGAGCAGTTCTTC
TRBJ2-2 | NA | TRBV15 | TRBD1 | 15 | CATSKLTGRAGELFF | TGTGCCACCAGCAAGCTGACAGGGCGGGCCGGGGAGCTGTTTTTT
TRBJ1-3 | NA | TRBV7-8 | NA | 16 | CASSLTGRHSGNTIYF | TGTGCCAGCAGCTTAACCGGGAGACACTCTGGAAACACCATATATTTT
TRBJ2-3 | NA | TRBV29-1 | TRBD2 | 15 | CSVEGPAGGPDTQYF | TGCAGCGTTGAAGGACCAGCGGGGGGGCCAGATACGCAGTATTTT
TRBJ2-7 | NA | TRBV25-1 | NA | 14 | CASSVAGGSYEQYF | TGTGCCAGCAGTGTGGCAGGGGGGAGCTACGAGCAGTACTTC
TRBJ2-3 | NA | TRBV4-3 | NA | 17 | CASSQSGTPVGTDTQYF | TGCGCCAGCAGCCAGTCCGGGACACCCGTAGGCACAGATACGCAGTATTTT
TRBJ1-1 | NA | TRBV6-6 | TRBD1 | 14 | CASSEDRRNTEAFF | TGTGCCAGCAGTGAGGACAGGAGGAACACTGAAGCTTTCTTT
TRBJ2-1 | few | TRBV11-1 | TRBD2 | 17 | CASSLSLGAGGRGEQFF | TGTGCCAGCAGCTTATCCCTTGGGGCGGGGGGGCGTGGTGAGCAGTTCTTC
TRBJ2-1 | NA | TRBV30 | TRBD1 | 16 | CAWRKAGTGTYNEQFF | TGTGCCTGGAGAAAAGCCGGGACAGGGACCTACAATGAGCAGTTCTTC
TRBJ1-1 | NA | TRBV4-1 | NA | 16 | CASSQVGTGTQAEAFF | TGCGCCAGCAGCCAAGTCGGAACCGGGACACAAGCTGAAGCTTTCTTT
TRBJ2-2 | NA | TRBV7-3 | NA | 14 | CASSLTGGTGELFF | TGTGCCAGCAGCTTAACGGGGGGCACCGGGGAGCTGTTTTTT
TRBJ1-5 | NA | TRBV6-6 | NA | 13 | CASNGDSNQPQHF | TGTGCCAGCAACGGAGATAGCAATCAGCCCCAGCATTTT
TRBJ1-1 | few | TRBV2 | NA | 13 | CASRYGRGREAFF | TGTGCCAGCAGATATGGACGGGGAAGGGAAGCTTTCTTT
TRBJ2-2 | few | TRBV30 | NA | 13 | CAWNSGNTGELFF | TGTGCCTGGAACAGTGGGAACACCGGGGAGCTGTTTTTT
TRBJ1-1 | NA | TRBV25-1 | TRBD1 | 15 | CASSGDRGRNTEAFF | TGTGCCAGCAGTGGTGACAGGGGGCGGAACACTGAAGCTTTCTTT